This T cell receptor beta chain was documented in a study of early T cells in non-severe SARS-CoV-2 infection. Study-wide context: The study sequenced bulk RNA from unsorted whole blood, with chains unpaired.

Germline-derived CDR1 and CDR2 are MNHNS and SASEGT. The CDR3 covers 14 residues. Trimming took off 0 bases at V and 3 bases at J, with 9 bases between the two ends. Unique molecular identifiers (one per individual cDNA molecule) were attached. MiXCR was run by TCRdb on the 5' RACE reads, yielding one entry per CDR3 protein. The sample consists of some 64,000 distinct CDR3 sequences, less than 15% of them appearing once. This clonotype was counted only a few times. Sequencing was done on a sample of whole blood. The V gene is TRBV6-1, the J gene TRBJ2-7; D not resolved. The sequence derives from an adult who was a healthcare worker with PCR-confirmed SARS-CoV-2 infection or an uninfected control (not recorded which). The CDR3 DNA follows: TGTGCCAGCAGTGAAGCGCTAGACGGCTACGAGCAGTACTTC. Its protein product is CASSEALDGYEQYF.